The clone carrying this T cell receptor (beta chain) was recorded a few times. What it recognizes is unknown. The sample originates from a study of siplizumab effects on memory and regulatory T cells. Points from the study as a whole: Greater diversity than memory cells seemed evident in naive T cells, which also appeared to be major alloresponse contributors. There were only a minor fraction of alloreactive clones that mapped to unstimulated subsets. Researchers did not confirm the suppressive function of proliferating Tregs from siplizumab cultures. Roughly 75-95% of proliferating CD4+ or CD8+ clones lacked an assignable naive or memory phenotype.

The method was immunoSEQ multiplex PCR; TCRdb's version includes in-frame clones alone and lacks a portion of them. Here the sample spans more than 85,000 clones, 70% to 90% being singletons. With 7 bases clipped from V and 5 bases from J, the junction kept 8 bases outside the gene matches. Germline V gene sequence: CDR1 MNHEY, CDR2 SVGAGI. The CDR3 consists of 15 residues. This receptor was obtained from a human donor in good health. Sequencing input: CD4+ T cells sorted from blood. This rearrangement joins TRBV6-5 to TRBJ2-2; TRBD2 matches 9 bases. CDR3 loop: CASTAGGGLTGELFF. The DNA for the CDR3 is TGTGCCAGCACAGCGGGAGGTGGGTTAACCGGGGAGCTGTTTTTT.